What follows are 18 T cell receptor beta chains derived from one specimen sequenced in a study of beta chain features in type 1 diabetes. TCRB transcripts that were expressed got sequenced, as all of the isolated RNA had been reverse transcribed. The method was immunoSEQ multiplex PCR; TCRdb's version includes in-frame clones alone and lacks a portion of them. Of about 710,000 clones in the sample, over 11% were seen once. General study results and limits: Shortening that was moderate but significant affected the TCRB CDR3s of Type 1 diabetes patients in all four CD4+ subsets.

Their antigen targets remain unknown. Sequenced: naive CD4+ T cells from blood. The receptors shown here come from a man between 18 and 29 years old with type 1 diabetes.

The V and J genes are TRBV29-1 and TRBJ1-2; D gene ambiguous. CDR1 and CDR2 (germline): SQVTM, ANQGSEA. V was pared by 7 bases and J by 2 bases, with 14 bases between. This CDR3 is 13 amino acids long. The DNA of the CDR3 is TGCAGCGCGAAGGAGGGCCTGAACTATGGCTACACCTTC. This translates into CSAKEGLNYGYTF.

This clone was observed a handful of times. The chain recombines TRBV9 with TRBJ2-3, with 8 bases lining up with TRBD2. There are 18 residues in the CDR3. Per the germline V gene, CDR1 is SGDLS and CDR2 is YYNGEE. Trimming cost V 0 bases and J 0 bases; bases outside gene matches: 9. Here the CDR3 DNA reads TGTGCCAGCAGCGTAGCTACAATGGCTAGCGGGAGCACAGATACGCAGTATTTT. It specifies CASSVATMASGSTDTQYF.

The chain joins TRBV6-6 to TRBJ1-5; the match to TRBD1 covers 9 bases. Losses at the gene ends were 0 bases for V and 5 bases for J; bases not matched to a gene: 5. Germline values: CDR1 MNHNY, CDR2 SVGAGI (reference sequence). This CDR3 is 16 amino acids long. The CDR3: CASSYSGTGRDQPQHF. DNA of the CDR3: TGTGCCAGCAGTTACTCTGGGACAGGGAGGGATCAGCCCCAGCATTTT.

This clone was detected many times. The chain employs TRBV7-4 and TRBJ2-7; tentative D call: TRBD2 (6 bases). Trimming shortened V by 5 bases and J by 4 bases, and 12 bases separated the two germline ends. Germline assignment: CDR1 SGHVT and CDR2 SQSDAQ. CDR3 size: 13 residues. CDR3 protein: CASSRYRGYEQYF. CDR3 nucleotides: TGTGCCAGCAGCCGGTACCGGGGGTACGAGCAGTACTTC.

This clone was detected a few times. CDR3 nucleotide sequence: TGCAGCTCCCTCGGGGCCGGTGAAGCTTTCTTT. Translation: CSSLGAGEAFF. The chain couples TRBV29-1 to TRBJ1-1, with D perhaps matching TRBD1 (5 bases). The CDR3 is 11 amino acids. V dropped 8 bases and J dropped 7 bases, with 14 bases sitting between them. The germline CDR1 and CDR2 sequences are SQVTM and ANQGSEA.

This clone was detected only a few times. This sequence joins TRBV29-1 and TRBJ1-1; D remains ambiguous. The germline CDR1 and CDR2 sequences are SQVTM and ANQGSEA. The V end lost 2 bases, the J end lost 2 bases, and 9 bases lay between the germline ends. The CDR3 contains 13 residues. CDR3 region: CSVESDGNTEAFF. In nucleotides, the CDR3 is TGCAGCGTTGAATCTGACGGCAACACTGAAGCTTTCTTT. The full variable domain, rest sourced from reference TRBV29-1 and TRBJ1-1, is SAVISQKPSRDICQRGTSLTIQCQVDSQVTMMFWYRQQPGQSLTLIATANQGSEATYESGFVIDKFPISRPNLTFSTLTVSNMSPEDSSIYLCSVESDGNTEAFFGQGTRLTVV.

This clone was seen a handful of times. V is TRBV30 and J is TRBJ2-5; no clear D. Trimming cost V 3 bases and J 1 base, with 9 bases left between them. Germline V lookup: CDR1 GTSNPN, CDR2 SVGIG (reference sequence). The CDR3 extends over 13 amino acids. In DNA, the CDR3 is TGTGCCTGGAGCCTCCAGCTCCAAGAGACCCAGTACTTC. Translation gives CAWSLQLQETQYF. The whole variable domain, filled in from reference TRBV30 and TRBJ2-5, reads SQTIHQWPATLVQPVGSPLSLECTVEGTSNPNLYWYRQAAGRGLQLLFYSVGIGQISSEVPQNLSASRPQDRQFILSSKKLLLSDSGFYLCAWSLQLQETQYFGPGTRLLVL.

This clone was observed a few times. This sequence joins TRBV7-6 and TRBJ2-5; 12 bases are a match to TRBD2. CDR1 is SGHVS, CDR2 FNYEAQ, per germline. V lost 5 bases, J lost 4 bases, and 5 bases stayed unmatched. The CDR3 runs to 15 residues. Here the CDR3 DNA reads TGTGCCAGCAGCACCTCTAGCGGGGGGGCAGAGACCCAGTACTTC. This sequence encodes CASSTSSGGAETQYF.

This clone showed up just a few times. The gene calls are TRBV9 and TRBJ1-1; 7 bases line up with TRBD1. The CDR3 runs to 14 residues. Looked up from germline, CDR1 is SGDLS and CDR2 is YYNGEE. V shed 4 bases and J 1 base; nucleotides not matched to a gene: 4. CDR3 loop: CASSPGGENTEAFF. CDR3 coding DNA: TGTGCCAGCAGCCCAGGGGGGGAGAACACTGAAGCTTTCTTT.

The V and J genes are TRBV7-2 and TRBJ1-4, with D unclear. This CDR3 has 14 amino acids. The germline V gene has CDR1 SGHTA and CDR2 FQGNSA. V was clipped by 2 bases and J by 0 bases, with 4 bases between them. The CDR3: CASSLRATNEKLFF. In DNA form, the CDR3 reads TGTGCCAGCAGCTTAAGGGCAACTAATGAAAAACTGTTTTTT.

This clone was detected only a few times. The chain has TRBV7-3 and TRBJ2-1; D is possibly TRBD2 (6 bases). V was shortened by 4 bases and J by 4 bases, with 14 bases between the two germline ends. The CDR3 has 15 residues. The germline V gene has CDR1 SGHTA and CDR2 FQGTGA. The CDR3 here is CASSSPGLKYNEQFF. The CDR3 DNA follows: TGTGCCAGCAGCTCACCAGGACTAAAATACAATGAGCAGTTCTTC.

The gene calls are TRBV7-3 and TRBJ1-2; the D is unclear. CDR3 length: 13 amino acids. The V end was cut by 5 bases, the J end by 0 bases, with 7 bases between. In germline, CDR1 is SGHTA, CDR2 FQGTGA. CDR3 loop: CASSTSPNYGYTF. The CDR3, as DNA: TGTGCCAGCAGCACCTCCCCTAACTATGGCTACACCTTC.

V usage is TRBV21-1 and J usage is TRBJ2-3; the table names TRBD2, a call not compared with the DNA. TRBV21-1 is marked as a pseudogene. The CDR3 loop spans 16 amino acids. The CDR3 reads CASSNLAGPLTDTQYF. DNA for the CDR3: TGTGCCAGCAGCAACTTAGCGGGTCCCCTCACAGATACGCAGTATTTT.

Written as DNA, the CDR3 is TGTGCCAGCAGACCCCGCGGGAGTATCTACAATGAGCAGTTCTTC. Amino acid sequence: CASRPRGSIYNEQFF. The chain couples TRBV5-4 to TRBJ2-1, with 7 bases fitting TRBD2. The trim removed 5 bases at V and 3 bases at J, leaving 8 bases unmatched. This CDR3 is built from 15 residues. Germline V lookup: CDR1 SGHNT, CDR2 YYREEE (reference sequence).

There are a few counts of this clone. The rearrangement uses TRBV7-2 and TRBJ2-3, with D perhaps matching TRBD2 (5 bases). The V gene's germline CDR1 is SGHTA and CDR2 FQGNSA. The V end lost 4 bases, the J end lost 8 bases, and 13 bases lay between the germline ends. This CDR3 contains 13 residues. CDR3: CASSSLRTGTQYF. The CDR3 DNA is TGTGCCAGCAGCTCTTTGAGGACTGGTACGCAGTATTTT.

The sample holds a few counts of this clone. One end of the junction varies from germline; a read error may be responsible. The CDR3 region has the DNA TGTGCTAGCAGCTCCGGGACTAGCGGGAGAAGGGGAGAGACCCAGTACTTC. It encodes CASSSGTSGRRGETQYF. The V and J genes are TRBV7-7 and TRBJ2-5; TRBD2 aligns across 14 bases. CDR3 length: 17 amino acids. Germline-derived CDR1 and CDR2 are SSHAT and FNYEAQ (reference sequence).

This clone was seen just once. Other nucleotide sequences from this sample produce the same CDR3. The V call is TRBV2, the J call TRBJ2-3; 7 bases map to TRBD2. The CDR3 has 16 residues. V lost 7 bases, J lost 2 bases, and 12 bases stayed unmatched. The germline CDR1 and CDR2 sequences are SNHLY and FYNNEI. The CDR3 is CASTSQGLAATDTQYF. CDR3 coding DNA: TGTGCCAGCACCTCCCAGGGTCTAGCGGCCACAGATACGCAGTATTTT.

The chain carries TRBV5-4 and TRBJ2-3; D is uncertain. Germline V gene lookup returns CDR1 SGHNT and CDR2 YYREEE (reference sequence). This CDR3 is built from 15 residues. Trimming removed 0 bases at V and 4 bases at J, with 12 bases between. The CDR3 sequence is CASSLGAPRADTQYF. CDR3 in DNA: TGTGCCAGCAGCTTGGGGGCCCCCCGGGCAGATACGCAGTATTTT.